The rows below give T cell receptor beta chains drawn from one sample of a study of response to subunit inactivated influenza vaccine. TCRdb re-derived calls from the RT-PCR reads in MiXCR, one entry per CDR3 protein. Among over 800,000 distinct CDR3 sequences listed, less than 25% were seen once. The starting material was PBMCs from blood, obtained around 5 days after vaccination. The receptors derive from a man aged 50 to 60 who received an inactivated influenza vaccine. Each CDR3 is given with its conserved first and last residue. Fields, in order: D gene, V gene, clone size, J gene, CDR3 protein, CDR3 DNA. D genes are given only for firm matches. The size of a clone is reported for some rows only, either as once, few or many, or as a class for expanded clones.

-	TRBV20-1	-	TRBJ2-7	CSASRLGEYF	TGCAGTGCTAGCCGGCTTGGAGAGTACTTC
-	TRBV29-1	few	TRBJ2-1	CSVDSQGPGNEQFF	TGCAGCGTTGATTCGCAGGGGCCTGGCAATGAGCAGTTCTTC
TRBD2	TRBV15	-	TRBJ2-2	CATSRDRLAENTGELLF	TGTGCCACCAGCAGAGATCGGCTAGCGGAGAACACCGGGGAGCTGCTTTTT
TRBD1	TRBV28	few	TRBJ2-7	CASSLPGTGSNEQYF	TGTGCCAGCAGTCTTCCCGGGACAGGGTCTAACGAGCAGTACTTC
-	TRBV5-8	-	TRBJ2-7	CASSLVPTNEQYF	TGTGCCAGCAGCTTGGTGCCGACAAACGAGCAGTACTTC
-	TRBV20-1	-	TRBJ2-7	CSALTLGVGANEQYF	TGCAGTGCGCTCACCTTGGGTGTCGGGGCAAACGAGCAGTACTTC
-	TRBV12-3/TRBV12-4	many	TRBJ2-2	CASSLGEVAGELFF	TGTGCCAGCAGTTTAGGGGAGGTGGCCGGGGAGCTGTTTTTT
-	TRBV24-1	few	TRBJ2-7	CATSDLGGEEQYF	TGTGCCACCAGTGATCTGGGGGGAGAGGAGCAGTACTTC
-	TRBV18	few	TRBJ2-1	CASSPFQSYNEQFF	TGTGCCAGCTCACCATTCCAGTCCTACAATGAGCAGTTCTTC
-	TRBV4-2	-	TRBJ2-1	CASSQGTDPSYNEQFF	TGTGCCAGCAGCCAAGGAACAGATCCTTCCTACAATGAGCAGTTCTTC
TRBD1	TRBV5-1	few	TRBJ2-7	CASSLEGASSYEQYF	TGCGCCAGCAGCTTGGAGGGGGCCAGCAGTTACGAGCAGTACTTC
TRBD1	TRBV7-9	-	TRBJ2-1	CASSIHRGTSSYNEQFF	TGTGCCAGCAGCATACACAGGGGGACCAGCTCCTACAATGAGCAGTTCTTC
-	TRBV28	-	TRBJ2-7	CASSWGFYEQYF	TGTGCCAGCAGTTGGGGTTTTTACGAGCAGTACTTC
-	TRBV20-1	few	TRBJ2-1	CSARAWTSANNEQFF	TGCAGTGCTAGAGCCTGGACAAGCGCCAACAATGAGCAGTTCTTC
-	TRBV20-1	-	TRBJ2-3	CSARAARVSTDTQYF	TGCAGTGCTAGAGCGGCCAGGGTGAGCACAGATACGCAGTATTTT
-	TRBV9	many	TRBJ2-4	CASSRYSGNIQYF	TGTGCCAGCAGCCGTTACTCAGGGAACATTCAGTACTTC
TRBD2	TRBV7-2	-	TRBJ2-1	CASSRLAGAVNEQFF	TGTGCCAGCAGCCGACTAGCGGGAGCGGTCAATGAGCAGTTCTTC
TRBD1	TRBV6-2/TRBV6-3	-	TRBJ1-2	CASTGQGDYGYTF	TGTGCCAGCACTGGACAGGGAGACTATGGCTACACCTTC
-	TRBV4-2	few	TRBJ2-1	CASSQDLGLATNNEQFF	TGTGCCAGCAGCCAAGATTTGGGGCTAGCGACTAACAATGAGCAGTTCTTC
-	TRBV12-3/TRBV12-4	-	TRBJ2-1	CASTGTDNEQFF	TGTGCCAGCACCGGGACGGACAATGAGCAGTTCTTC
-	TRBV28	-	TRBJ1-5	CASSPASGVWGLYSNQPQHF	TGTGCCAGCAGTCCCGCTAGCGGGGTTTGGGGGCTATATAGCAATCAGCCCCAGCATTTT
-	TRBV20-1	few	TRBJ2-6	CSAEGGGRLSGANVLTF	TGCAGTGCCGAAGGCGGGGGCCGCCTCTCTGGGGCCAACGTCCTGACTTTC
TRBD1	TRBV4-2	-	TRBJ2-1	CASSQAGTGGATYNEQFF	TGTGCCAGCAGCCAAGCTGGGACAGGGGGAGCAACCTACAATGAGCAGTTCTTC
-	TRBV6-2/TRBV6-3	-	TRBJ1-5	CASSYSRVPNGNQPQHF	TGTGCCAGCAGTTATTCCAGAGTTCCTAACGGCAATCAGCCCCAGCATTTT
TRBD1	TRBV12-3/TRBV12-4	few	TRBJ1-1	CASSRDRGVAEAFF	TGTGCCAGCAGTCGGGACAGGGGAGTCGCTGAAGCTTTCTTT
-	TRBV11-2	many	TRBJ1-2	CASSLDTGRGYGYTF	TGTGCCAGCAGCTTAGATACCGGCCGGGGCTATGGCTACACCTTC
-	TRBV7-2	few	TRBJ2-1	CASSLDLVSGEQFF	TGTGCCAGCAGCTTGGACCTGGTGTCGGGTGAGCAGTTCTTC
TRBD2	TRBV12-3/TRBV12-4	few	TRBJ2-1	CASSLDRLAGNYNEQFF	TGTGCCAGCAGTCTAGATAGACTAGCGGGGAACTACAATGAGCAGTTCTTC
-	TRBV5-5	few	TRBJ2-3	CASNVGDTQYF	TGTGCCAGCAACGTAGGGGATACGCAGTATTTT
-	TRBV10-3	-	TRBJ2-6	CAISESRIVLTF	TGTGCCATCAGTGAGAGCCGGATCGTCCTGACTTTC
-	TRBV4-3	few	TRBJ2-6	CASSQDKSRSVSGANVLTF	TGCGCCAGCAGCCAAGATAAGAGTCGGTCGGTCTCTGGGGCCAACGTCCTGACTTTC
-	TRBV20-1	-	TRBJ1-2	CSARPPPGTLGAGGYTF	TGCAGTGCTAGACCCCCTCCCGGGACGTTGGGGGCTGGTGGCTACACCTTC
-	TRBV6-4	many	TRBJ2-1	CASSDAHEQFF	TGTGCCAGCAGTGACGCTCATGAGCAGTTCTTC
TRBD1	TRBV29-1	-	TRBJ2-1	CSVETTGVEQFF	TGCAGCGTTGAAACGACAGGGGTCGAGCAGTTCTTC
-	TRBV15	-	TRBJ2-2	CATSTEFGSNTGELFF	TGTGCCACCAGCACAGAGTTCGGGAGTAACACCGGGGAGCTGTTTTTT
TRBD2	TRBV20-1	-	TRBJ2-3	CSAFSSGGGTDTQYF	TGCAGTGCTTTTTCTAGCGGGGGGGGCACAGATACGCAGTATTTT
TRBD2	TRBV5-1	-	TRBJ2-7	CASSLGAGAGVREQYF	TGCGCCAGCAGCTTGGGAGCGGGGGCAGGGGTGAGGGAGCAGTACTTC
-	TRBV11-1	-	TRBJ2-5	CASSPASWYAQYQETQYF	TGTGCCAGCAGCCCCGCGAGTTGGTACGCTCAGTACCAAGAGACCCAGTACTTC
-	TRBV29-1	-	TRBJ1-5	CSVEDRGQPQHF	TGCAGCGTTGAAGATCGGGGGCAGCCCCAGCATTTT
TRBD1	TRBV29-1	few	TRBJ1-4	CSVSPGTGGAGEKLFF	TGCAGCGTTTCTCCCGGGACAGGGGGCGCAGGGGAAAAACTGTTTTTT
-	TRBV6-1	few	TRBJ1-6	CASSPTGFENSPLHF	TGTGCCAGCAGCCCTACAGGGTTCGAAAATTCACCCCTCCACTTT
-	TRBV7-3	once	TRBJ2-5	CASSTERTETQYF	TGTGCCAGCAGCACCGAAAGGACGGAGACCCAGTACTTC
-	TRBV9	-	TRBJ2-3	CASSVRLDVGYADTQYF	TGTGCCAGCAGCGTTCGACTAGATGTGGGGTACGCAGATACGCAGTATTTT
-	TRBV20-1	-	TRBJ2-7	CSARATKPAKYEQYF	TGCAGTGCTAGAGCTACGAAGCCAGCCAAATACGAGCAGTACTTC
TRBD1	TRBV20-1	few	TRBJ1-2	CSARVLRDRGFNGYTF	TGCAGTGCTAGAGTGTTAAGGGACAGGGGATTCAATGGCTACACCTTC
TRBD2	TRBV6-2/TRBV6-3	few	TRBJ2-5	CASSLLAGGLEETQYF	TGTGCCAGCAGTCTACTAGCGGGAGGTTTAGAAGAGACCCAGTACTTC
TRBD1	TRBV5-5	many	TRBJ1-1	CASSLGATGLMNTEAFF	TGTGCCAGCAGCTTGGGGGCGACAGGGTTAATGAACACTGAAGCTTTCTTT
TRBD1	TRBV10-3	-	TRBJ2-1	CAISGQGADNEQFF	TGTGCCATCAGTGGACAGGGGGCCGACAATGAGCAGTTCTTC
-	TRBV4-3	-	TRBJ2-1	CASSQQTRSHYPSSYNEQFF	TGCGCCAGCAGCCAGCAGACGAGAAGCCACTACCCAAGTTCCTACAATGAGCAGTTCTTC
TRBD2	TRBV10-3	-	TRBJ2-5	CAISEPGTSGPTQYF	TGTGCCATCAGTGAACCCGGGACTAGCGGTCCAACCCAGTACTTC
TRBD2	TRBV6-2/TRBV6-3	few	TRBJ2-3	CASSPSGTSGDTQYF	TGTGCCAGCAGTCCCTCCGGGACTAGCGGAGATACGCAGTATTTT
TRBD1	TRBV4-1	few	TRBJ1-5	CASSADRGGGQPQHF	TGCGCCAGCAGCGCCGACAGGGGGGGAGGTCAGCCCCAGCATTTT